This T cell receptor beta chain derives from a study of T cell repertoires in cytomegalovirus infection. Trimming pared 5 bases from V and 4 bases from J, leaving 11 bases between. CDR1 is SSHAT, CDR2 FNYEAQ, per germline (reference sequence). The CDR3 consists of 14 residues. This clonotype was picked up many times. TCRdb re-derived calls from the reads in MiXCR, one entry per CDR3 protein. The sample has approximately 500,000 distinct CDR3 sequences; more than 15% are singletons. Sequences were obtained from CD8+ T cells from PBMCs. The clonotype originates from a human donor in good health (CMV status not recorded). Some clones in this sample may be carry-over from other donors' samples. The chain joins TRBV7-7 to TRBJ2-2; D not resolved. The CDR3 loop reads CASSREISTGELFF. The DNA of the CDR3 is TGTGCCAGCAGCCGCGAAATTTCCACCGGGGAGCTGTTTTTT. Drawing the rest from reference TRBV7-7 and TRBJ2-2, the complete variable domain is GAGVSQSPRYKVTKRGQDVTLRCDPISSHATLYWYQQALGQGPEFLTYFNYEAQPDKSGLPSDRFSAERPEGSISTLTIQRTEQRDSAMYRCASSREISTGELFFGEGSRLTVL.